This TCR beta chain was retrieved from a study of PD-L1 blockade in urothelial cancer (dated by TCRdb to about 2017). A note on the overall study: Every patient began therapy in about 2014 and was given atezolizumab 1,200 mg intravenously every 3 weeks. Twenty-five of 29 patients were males with bladder-origin urothelial cancer, and about 65% of the roughly 30 reported a prior smoking history. An ECOG performance status of 0 or 1 was recorded for the patients, and 0 to 3 prior chemotherapy regimens had been received by the patients. Blood samples were analyzed at 3 weeks after treatment start (second dose) and at 6 weeks after treatment start. A median of around 150,000 T cells and 80,000 or so unique TCRs was obtained from blood samples, and a median clonality of around 0.08 was observed. The study was an exploratory multi-omic analysis of somatic, immune and clinical correlates of response to PD-L1 blockade with atezolizumab in urothelial cancer. TCR sequencing covered pretreatment tumor samples and matched, serially collected peripheral blood taken before and after atezolizumab treatment. Durable clinical benefit was defined as progression-free survival longer than 6 months, and TCR features were also tested against progression-free and overall survival. In the same patients who had TCR sequencing, pretreatment tumors also underwent whole exome sequencing and RNA sequencing. Several patients achieved durable clinical benefit and approximately 19 did not. Pretreatment blood TCR-seq was available for about 28 patients, at least one posttreatment blood collection was obtained for some 25 patients, and tumor TCR-seq was available for some 25 patients.

As encoded in the germline V gene (reference sequence), CDR1 is MNHEY while CDR2 is SMNVEV. Including cysteine and phenylalanine, the CDR3 has 15 amino acids. The CDR3 DNA has 45 bases and is translated from base 1. V sheds 3 bases and J sheds 1 base, leaving 13 bases between their ends. A total of 29 patients with locally advanced or metastatic urothelial carcinoma, treated at Memorial Sloan Kettering on a trial protocol, made up the cohort. Peripheral blood mononuclear cells were collected pretreatment and during treatment, with between 1 and 8 total time points obtained per patient. The Qiagen DNeasy Blood extraction kit was used to purify genomic DNA from total PBMCs and tumor samples. PBMCs were collected pretreatment and during treatment and were isolated and stored as previously described. Note on this clone: The antigen this receptor binds is unknown. No much larger clone exists at a distance of one base, and base qualities are not known.

What the study reported, not specific to this receptor: Small sample size (n of about 30) and many exploratory analyses mean the results are intended to be hypothesis-generating. A pretreatment peripheral blood TCR clonality below the median was linked to improved progression-free and overall survival. Greater expansion of tumor-associated TCR clones in peripheral blood 3 weeks after the start of treatment was observed in patients with durable benefit (n ≈ 20, p = 0.022).

To estimate absolute template abundance from read counts, synthetic TCR analog templates were spiked into each PCR. Using the immunoSEQ assay, TCRbeta CDR3 regions were amplified from genomic DNA with bias-controlled V and J gene primers. Sequencing of rearranged TCRbeta segments was done at approximately 20X coverage. As for how the authors treated the data: Sequencing errors were corrected by clustering, and CDR3s were annotated against IMGT so that V, D and J genes could be assigned. Only productive TCRbeta rearrangements were used in downstream analyses, excluding out-of-frame or stop-codon sequences. Clonality was calculated as one minus the Shannon entropy normalized by the log of the number of unique productive sequences. Fisher's exact test with Benjamini-Hochberg correction, using a cutoff of adjusted p below 0.01, was how clones that differed between time points or between blood and tumor were identified. Held by TCRdb, this immuneACCESS table contains in-frame sequences only and omits some clones. Under half of the omission traces to an unresolved V gene where checked; the cause of the rest is unknown. Clone size and the V and J calls come from that table; the DNA yielded D and trimming. For this sample the table gives about 45,000 clones, of which roughly 91% were detected only once. Of the sample, 11% to 15% falls within the top ten clones.

Here the sequenced sample was PBMCs, taken around atezolizumab (anti-PD-L1) treatment. The chain employs TRBV27 and TRBJ2-7; confidence is insufficient to name the D gene. This clonotype was obtained from a woman aged 60-75 years with urothelial cancer. The nucleotide sequence is TGTGCCAGCAGTTTTTTCCGTTACAATTCCTACGAGCAGTACTTC. Translated, it reads CASSFFRYNSYEQYF.